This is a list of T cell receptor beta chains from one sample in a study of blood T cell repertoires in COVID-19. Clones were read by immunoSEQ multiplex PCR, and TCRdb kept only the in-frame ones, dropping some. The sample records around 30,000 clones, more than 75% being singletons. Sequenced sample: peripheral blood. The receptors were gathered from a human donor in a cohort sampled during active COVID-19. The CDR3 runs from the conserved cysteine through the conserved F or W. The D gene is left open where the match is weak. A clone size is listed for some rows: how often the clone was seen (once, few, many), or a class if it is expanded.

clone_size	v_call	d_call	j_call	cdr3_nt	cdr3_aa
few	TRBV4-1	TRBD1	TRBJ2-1	TGCGCCAGCAGCCCCATCCTGGGACAGGGCAATGAGCAGTTCTTC	CASSPILGQGNEQFF
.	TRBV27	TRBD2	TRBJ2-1	TGTGCCAGCAGTTCCCTAGCGGGGGTTCGCTACAATGAGCAGTTCTTC	CASSSLAGVRYNEQFF
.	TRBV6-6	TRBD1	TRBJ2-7	TGTGCCAGCAGACGAGACCAGGGGGCGGATAACGAGCAGTACTTC	CASRRDQGADNEQYF
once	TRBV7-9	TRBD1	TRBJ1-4	TGTGCCAGCAGCTTAGCGACAGGGTCTAATGAAAAACTGTTTTTT	CASSLATGSNEKLFF
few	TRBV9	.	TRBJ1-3	TGTGCCAGCAGCGTAGGGCAGGGCTCTGGAAACACCATATATTTT	CASSVGQGSGNTIYF
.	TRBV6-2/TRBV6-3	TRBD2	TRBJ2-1	TGTGCCAGCAGTTTAATTCGGACTAGCCTGAGCTCCTACAATGAGCAGTTCTTC	CASSLIRTSLSSYNEQFF
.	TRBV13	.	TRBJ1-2	TGTGCCAGCAGCCCTGTCCAGGGGATGGGGGAGAATGGCTACACCTTC	CASSPVQGMGENGYTF
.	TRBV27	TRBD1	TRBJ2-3	TGTGCCAGCAGTTTAAGGACAGGAGGTGGGACGCAGTATTTT	CASSLRTGGGTQYF
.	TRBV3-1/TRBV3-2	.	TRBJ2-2	TGTGCCAGCAGCCAAAATCGTTCCCCGGGCGGGGAGCTGTTTTTT	CASSQNRSPGGELFF
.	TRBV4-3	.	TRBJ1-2	TGCGCCAGCAGCCAGGACCAGGGTTGGGGCTACACCTTC	CASSQDQGWGYTF
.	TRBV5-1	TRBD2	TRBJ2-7	TGCGCCAGCAGCTTAAGCGGGGGGTCGACCTACGAGCAGTACTTC	CASSLSGGSTYEQYF
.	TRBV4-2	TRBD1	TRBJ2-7	TGTGCCAGCAGCCACGGAACAGGGGATAACTACGAGCAGTACTTC	CASSHGTGDNYEQYF
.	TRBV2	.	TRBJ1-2	TGTGCCAGCAGTCGTATCAGCACCACAGCTAACTATGGCTACACCTTC	CASSRISTTANYGYTF
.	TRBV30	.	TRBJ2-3	TGTGCCTGGAGTCGCCCGTCTCGGGGAGTCGCAGATACGCAGTATTTT	CAWSRPSRGVADTQYF
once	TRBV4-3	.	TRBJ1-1	TGCGCCAGCAGCCTACAGCTGAACACTGAAGCTTTCTTT	CASSLQLNTEAFF
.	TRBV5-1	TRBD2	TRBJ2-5	TGCGCCAGCGGGACTAGCGCGGAGGGTCCCCAAGAGACCCAGTACTTC	CASGTSAEGPQETQYF
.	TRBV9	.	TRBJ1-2	TGTGCCAGCAGGGGCCCTTGGGGCTACACCTTC	CASRGPWGYTF
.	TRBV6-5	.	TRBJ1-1	TGTGCCAGCAGTTACTCAGGGGTTCAAGGTGAAGCTTTCTTT	CASSYSGVQGEAFF
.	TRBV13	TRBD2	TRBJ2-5	TGTGCCAGCAGCAAGGCGAGCGGGGGGGCCGGGCAAGAGACCCAGTACTTC	CASSKASGGAGQETQYF
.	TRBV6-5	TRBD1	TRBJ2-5	TGTGCCAGCAGTTACTCGGGACAGGGTGTGAAGACCCAGTACTTC	CASSYSGQGVKTQYF
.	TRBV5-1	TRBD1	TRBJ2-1	TGCGCCAGCAGCAAAAGGACAGGGGTCGACAATGAGCAGTTCTTC	CASSKRTGVDNEQFF
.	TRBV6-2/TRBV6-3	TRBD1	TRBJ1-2	TGTGCCAGCAGTGCCGGGACAGTCTATGGCTACACCTTC	CASSAGTVYGYTF
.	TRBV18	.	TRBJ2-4	TGTGCCAGCTCACCCGCCGTGGCGGGGGCAACTAACATTCAGTACTTC	CASSPAVAGATNIQYF
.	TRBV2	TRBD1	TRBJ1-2	TGTGCCGGCGGTACAGGGGCGGGCGGCTACACCTTC	CAGGTGAGGYTF
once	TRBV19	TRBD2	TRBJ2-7	TGTGCCAGTAGTACCCCGGGGACTAGCGGGGTCGACGAGCAGTACTTC	CASSTPGTSGVDEQYF
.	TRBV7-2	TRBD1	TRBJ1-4	TGTGCCAGCAGCTCCTACAGGGGCGTCGGTGAAAAACTGTTTTTT	CASSSYRGVGEKLFF
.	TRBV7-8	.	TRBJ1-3	TGTGCCAGCAGCGATATCCGCGGGGCCAAGGTCTCTGGAAACACCATATATTTT	CASSDIRGAKVSGNTIYF
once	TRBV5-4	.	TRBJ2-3	TGTGCCAGCAGCTCCCGCCGGGACACCGCCACAGATACGCAGTATTTT	CASSSRRDTATDTQYF
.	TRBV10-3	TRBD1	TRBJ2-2	TGTGCCATCAGTGACTACGGACAGGCCCCCGGGGAGCTGTTTTTT	CAISDYGQAPGELFF
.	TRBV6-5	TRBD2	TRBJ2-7	TGTGCCAGCAGTACCACCGGGGGGGGTCACTACGAGCAGTACTTC	CASSTTGGGHYEQYF
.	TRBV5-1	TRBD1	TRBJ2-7	TGCGCCAGCCGTCCGGGACAGGGGGCTGGCGAGCAGTACTTC	CASRPGQGAGEQYF
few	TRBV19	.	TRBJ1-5	TGTGCCAGCGCACAGGGTAGCAATCAGCCCCAGCATTTT	CASAQGSNQPQHF
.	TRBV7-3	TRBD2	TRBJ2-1	TGTGCCAGCAGCTTACGGCGGGGGAGTGAGCAGTTCTTC	CASSLRRGSEQFF